This TCR beta chain was recorded in a study of cytomegalovirus exposure and HLA in healthy donors. The wider study: The 500 to 750 first-cohort repertoires and the approximately 130 validation repertoires shared the same platform, a later analysis reported.

TCRdb's table, derived via immunoSEQ multiplex PCR, lists solely in-frame clones and lacks some. The sample shows around 140,000 clones, approximately 94% of them seen only once. This clone appeared once. The germline V gene encodes CDR1 MDHEN and CDR2 SYDVKM. The CDR3 spans 16 residues. V was clipped by 9 bases and J by 0 bases; unmatched bases: 9. The validation cohort, a group of 120 subjects, included the donors and was separate from the approximately 660-subject first cohort. This TCR was recovered from a young man in good health and CMV-seropositive. The V call is TRBV28, the J call TRBJ2-4, with TRBD1 matching over 9 bases. Input material: PBMCs. The CDR3 DNA sequence: TGTGCCAGTAACGGACAGGGGAACCTAGCCAAAAACATTCAGTACTTC. This gives the protein CASNGQGNLAKNIQYF.